The entry that follows covers one TCR beta chain sequence. Its recognized antigen is unknown. Base qualities are not provided; no much larger clone lies one nucleotide away. The immunoSEQ Assay, a bias-controlled multiplex PCR, was used to amplify TCRbeta CDR3 regions from genomic DNA. The authors' pipeline ran thus. Nucleated cell counts per sample were estimated from amplification of reference gene primers within the assay. Sequence reads were collapsed and filtered to measure the absolute abundance of every unique TCRbeta CDR3 rearrangement. For each sample, productive Simpson clonality was calculated by taking the square root of Simpson's diversity index across productive rearrangements. The source is immuneACCESS, and TCRdb retained only in-frame sequences with V and J called. Part of the clones is not carried over; for the studies checked, unresolved V genes explain less than half of this, and the remainder is unexplained. V and J calls and clone size are given by that table; D and trimming were obtained from the DNA. This sample has approximately 41,000 clones in its table, and roughly 90% of those were observed once. The ten largest account for roughly a tenth of the sample.

Compared with germline, V lacks 3 bases and J lacks 4 bases; bases without a gene match: 5. The germline V gene supplies CDR1 MDHEN and CDR2 SYDVKM. Measured from the cysteine to the phenylalanine, the CDR3 is 15 residues long. This entry keeps only the CDR3 DNA: 45 bases, framed from base 1. This sample is part of a study of blood T cell repertoires in COVID-19 (dated by TCRdb to 2018 to 2021). About the investigation overall: Samples from collaborators originated in the United States, Italy and Spain and spanned both the acute and convalescent phases of COVID-19. The prospective study material was composed of cDNA or gDNA derived from T cells, B-cell-depleted T cells, or PBMCs. The dataset comprised deeply sampled blood TCRbeta repertoires from subjects exposed to, actively infected with, or recovered from COVID-19. The repertoires were released in a freely available public database meant as a resource for research on the immune response to SARS-CoV-2. Samples came from the ongoing ImmuneRACE study (first 160 participants) plus 1,254 subjects from 6 global collaborators. The sample metadata nearly always contained a de-identified subject ID, COVID-19 status, age in years and sex. Where available, HLA class I and class II types were obtained from metadata supplied by the sample provider rather than from assay-based typing. What the study reported, not specific to this receptor: The quantity of clinical and demographic metadata differed by source and by participant and was supplied without curation.

Each collaborating institution followed its own protocols to collect whole blood in K2EDTA tubes. Collaborator samples were shipped for TCRbeta analysis as frozen whole blood, isolated PBMCs, or DNA extracted from either sample type. The source material was peripheral blood. This clonotype originated in a woman older than 75 with active COVID-19. The rearrangement joined TRBV28 to TRBJ1-3, with 8 central nucleotides matching TRBD1. The CDR3 corresponds to CASSFLRDRGNTIYF. The bases are TGTGCCAGCAGTTTCTTGCGGGACAGGGGAAACACCATATATTTT.